The 18 T cell receptor beta chains reported below all come from one sample, sequenced in a study of CD8+CD57+ T cells in acquired aplastic anemia. It was genomic DNA that served as the template for profiling TCR beta VDJ and CDR3. MiXCR, applied by TCRdb to the reads, yields one record per CDR3 protein. The top ten clones hold approximately 13% of a sample with roughly 170,000 distinct CDR3 sequences, about 50% of them seen once. Only patients with CD8+CD57+ cell expansion on flow cytometry were chosen for sequencing. The sequencing input was sorted CD4+, CD8+, or CD8+CD57+ T cells (not recorded which) from PBMCs. The receptors here all came from a human donor with aplastic anemia.

This CDR3 is CASSKSQRTDTQYF. CDR3 coding DNA: TGTGCCAGCAGCAAGTCTCAGAGGACAGATACGCAGTATTTT. The chain links TRBV7-3 to TRBJ2-3; D unclear. The CDR3 has 14 residues. V was clipped by 5 bases and J by 3 bases, with 12 bases between them. Germline CDR1 reads SGHTA; CDR2 reads FQGTGA.

This chain uses TRBV9 with TRBJ2-3; TRBD2 matches 16 bases. Germline V gene sequence: CDR1 SGDLS, CDR2 YYNGEE. This CDR3 has 16 residues. V lost 4 bases, J lost 7 bases, and 6 bases stayed unmatched. CDR3 region: CASSPGTSGRAYTQYF. The CDR3 coding sequence is TGTGCCAGCAGCCCCGGGACTAGCGGGAGGGCTTATACGCAGTATTTT.

The chain recombines TRBV10-1 with TRBJ2-1; D is ambiguous. V was shortened by 3 bases and J by 0 bases, with 3 bases between the two germline ends. CDR1 WNHNN and CDR2 SYGVQD come from the germline V gene (reference sequence). CDR3 length: 13 amino acids. The CDR3: CASSERSYNEQFF. DNA for the CDR3: TGCGCCAGCAGTGAACGCTCCTACAATGAGCAGTTCTTC.

Many counts were recorded for this clonotype. The chain uses TRBV5-4 and TRBJ2-7, with D unclear. Deletions cut 0 bases from V and 3 bases from J, with 10 bases between. Germline values: CDR1 SGHNT, CDR2 YYREEE (reference sequence). This CDR3 is 14 amino acids long. The CDR3 loop is CASSLGTPGYEQYF. The CDR3 coding sequence is TGTGCCAGCAGCTTGGGGACCCCTGGCTACGAGCAGTACTTC.

The J gene is TRBJ1-5, the V gene TRBV19; 8 bases line up with TRBD1. This CDR3 region has 14 residues. Germline loops: CDR1 LNHDA, CDR2 SQIVND (reference sequence). V trimming: 1 base; J trimming: 11 bases; junction bases outside the gene matches: 7. The CDR3 DNA reads TGTGCCAGTAGTATAGGGACAGGGTCCAAAGCCCAGCATTTT. Its protein is CASSIGTGSKAQHF.

The chain joins TRBV29-1 to TRBJ1-4; 7 bases match TRBD1. Per the germline V gene, CDR1 is SQVTM and CDR2 is ANQGSEA. The length of the CDR3 is 13 residues. CDR3: CSYQGGRGEKLFF. In DNA, the CDR3 is TGCAGTTACCAGGGGGGCAGGGGGGAGAAACTGTTTTTT.

This clonotype occurred many times. This sequence joins TRBV3-1 and TRBJ1-1; 7 nucleotides line up with TRBD1. V was clipped by 2 bases and J by 12 bases; unmatched bases: 6. Germline CDR1 reads LGHDT; CDR2 reads YNNKEL (reference sequence). CDR3 size: 12 residues. As DNA, the CDR3 is TGTGCCAGCAGCCAACAAGACAGGGACTCTTTCTTT. This sequence encodes CASSQQDRDSFF.

The rearrangement uses TRBV2 and TRBJ1-1, with D possibly being TRBD1 (6 bases). Germline V gene sequence: CDR1 SNHLY, CDR2 FYNNEI. The CDR3 totals 14 residues. With 6 bases removed from V and 4 bases from J, the gap between germline ends came to 15 bases. Here the CDR3 reads CASRGSRGGTEAFF. In DNA, the CDR3 is TGTGCCAGCAGAGGTTCAAGGGGGGGCACTGAAGCTTTCTTT.

A word on this clonotype: A single base separates this from a much larger clone, so it may be a read error. V usage is TRBV11-2 and J usage is TRBJ1-2, with TRBD1 identical over 7 bases. V lost 1 base to trimming and J lost 7 bases; unmatched junction nucleotides: 12. This CDR3 contains 16 residues. Looked up from germline, CDR1 is SGHAT and CDR2 is FQNNGV. The CDR3 sequence: CASSLGPGQSSCGYTF. The CDR3 DNA follows: TGTGCCAGCAGCTTAGGACCGGGACAGTCGTCCTGTGGCTACACCTTC.

This clonotype came up a few times. This chain links TRBV20-1 with TRBJ2-3, with TRBD2 identical over 10 bases. CDR1 is DFQATT and CDR2 is SNEGSKA in the germline V gene (reference sequence). The trim removed 0 bases at V and 1 base at J, leaving 4 bases unmatched. This CDR3 is 16 amino acids long. For the CDR3, the DNA is TGCAGTGCTAGAGATCTACTAGCGGGACGCACAGATACGCAGTATTTT. Its protein is CSARDLLAGRTDTQYF.

V usage is TRBV20-1 and J usage is TRBJ2-2, with 7 positions matching TRBD1. Germline CDR1 reads DFQATT; CDR2 reads SNEGSKA (reference sequence). The CDR3 has 16 amino acids. Trimming removed 1 base from V and 1 base from J; junction bases left unmatched: 6. The CDR3 coding sequence is TGCAGTGCTAGAGTGACAGGGAGAGAGAACACCGGGGAGCTGTTTTTT. Its protein is CSARVTGRENTGELFF.

Points on this clonotype: The germline gene is not matched at one end of the junction; a read error may be the cause. This rearrangement joins TRBV2 to TRBJ1-5; D unresolved. The CDR3 sequence is 14 residues long. Looked up from germline, CDR1 is SNHLY and CDR2 is FYNNEI. CDR3 bases: TGCGCCAGCAAACTGGAGATGGGCATTCAGCCCCAGCATTTT. It yields the protein CASKLEMGIQPQHF.

This sequence joins TRBV2 and TRBJ2-7; D uncertain. V was cut by 4 bases and J by 7 bases, with 11 bases left in between. Germline CDR1 and CDR2: SNHLY and FYNNEI. The CDR3 consists of 12 residues. CDR3 region: CASSVNSREQYF. The CDR3 DNA sequence: TGTGCCAGCAGTGTCAACTCTAGGGAGCAGTACTTC.

The V gene is TRBV7-9, the J gene TRBJ2-7, with 7 positions matching TRBD1. The junction had 6 bases not matched to a gene; V was cut back by 1 base and J by 3 bases. Looked up from germline, CDR1 is SEHNR and CDR2 is FQNEAQ (reference sequence). The CDR3 runs to 15 residues. CDR3 DNA sequence: TGTGCCAGCAGCTTAGGCACAGCAGGGGGCTACGAGCAGTACTTC. It specifies CASSLGTAGGYEQYF.

This clonotype was observed many times. J is TRBJ1-1 and V is TRBV3-1; maybe TRBD1 (5 bases). Trimming pared 3 bases from V and 8 bases from J, leaving 16 bases between. The CDR3 is 14 residues long. CDR1 is LGHDT and CDR2 is YNNKEL in the germline V gene (reference sequence). The CDR3 DNA reads as TGTGCCAGCAGCCAGGGCGTTGAGGGGTTCGAAGCTTTCTTT. Translation gives CASSQGVEGFEAFF.

The chain links TRBV4-1 to TRBJ2-1; no clear D. Trimming took 3 bases from V and 5 from J, leaving 8 bases between them. Germline CDR1 is MGHRA and CDR2 is YSYEKL. The CDR3 is 13 residues long. The CDR3 loop is CASSQRHNNEQFF. DNA of the CDR3: TGCGCCAGCAGCCAGAGGCACAACAATGAGCAGTTCTTC.

This clonotype was observed a few times. V gene TRBV2 combines with J gene TRBJ2-5, with D possibly TRBD1 on 6 matching bases. The CDR3 sequence is 13 residues long. The V gene lost 3 bases and the J gene lost 3 bases, with 8 bases spanning the gap. Germline V CDR1 and CDR2: SNHLY, FYNNEI. The CDR3 nucleotides read TGTGCCAGCAGTGATAACAGGGAAGAGACCCAGTACTTC. Translation gives CASSDNREETQYF.

This chain links TRBV19 with TRBJ1-3, with D unclear. This CDR3 comprises 15 residues. V was trimmed by 3 bases and J by 1 base, leaving 10 bases between them. Germline V gives CDR1 LNHDA, CDR2 SQIVND (reference sequence). This CDR3 reads CASSIPKPSGNTIYF. The CDR3, as DNA: TGTGCCAGTAGTATCCCAAAACCGTCTGGAAACACCATATATTTT.